This T cell receptor (beta chain) was retrieved from a study of Siglec-9 on CD8 T cells in melanoma. Data came from immunoSEQ multiplex PCR; TCRdb stores just in-frame clones and leaves some out. The data hold almost 30,000 clones, with less than 85% observed a single time. Germline assignment: CDR1 SGHKS and CDR2 YYEKEE (reference sequence). The CDR3 sequence is 15 residues long. The germline V and J ends were trimmed by 4 bases and 5 bases, with 18 bases remaining between them. The receptor was derived from a human donor in good health. The genes are TRBV5-5 and TRBJ1-1; D is unresolved. Sequencing was carried out using Siglec-9- CD8+ T cells sorted from blood. CDR3 in DNA: TGTGCCAGCAGCCCGGGATGGTCTGGGAAAACTGAAGCTTTCTTT. It codes for CASSPGWSGKTEAFF.